The clone carrying this T cell receptor beta chain has more than one count but fewer than ten. Its target is unknown. The data belong to a study of vaccination and CD4 T cells after COVID-19. Overall study results and limits: Researchers report that a median roughly 86% of reactive clones in convalescent patients surfaced only post-vaccination.

The assay that was used to sequence DNA from cultured CD4+ T cells was the Oncomine TCR Beta short-read assay. One entry per CDR3 protein, called by TCRdb with MiXCR from the PCR reads. The sample yields around 14,000 distinct CDR3 sequences, roughly 27% seen once. Treatment described: roughly 10-day PBMC culture with coronavirus spike peptide pools or control peptides (ViraFEST assay). PBMCs were cultured at two million per well with approximately 9.3 IU/ml IL-2 and 9.5 to 10 ug/ml peptide pools. The TCR comes from a human donor who received a COVID-19 vaccine. The sequenced sample was CD4+ T cells from blood, cultured in vitro, obtained before SARS-CoV-2 vaccination.

For the CDR3, the DNA is TGCAGTGCTAGAGTGGGCACTGAAGCTTTCTTT. It specifies CSARVGTEAFF. The chain recombines TRBV20-1 with TRBJ1-1, with no clear D. V was clipped by 1 base and J by 4 bases, with 4 bases between them. This CDR3 has 11 residues. Per germline, CDR1 DFQATT and CDR2 SNEGSKA (reference sequence).